This T cell receptor beta chain stems from a study of blood T cells in healthy people across ages. Study outcomes and limitations: Possibly confounding the expanded clonotype changes was the fact that donor CMV status was unknown.

Primers used in a second PCR of roughly 6 to 12 cycles were a sample-barcoded 5' primer and a J-beta primer mix. TCRdb passed the 5' RACE reads through MiXCR, listing each CDR3 protein once. The data contain 1.5 million to 2 million distinct CDR3 sequences, 28% of them singletons. This clonotype appeared a few times. Its target is not known. The ends were cut back, 2 bases at V and 7 bases at J, with 11 bases in the middle. The CDR3 has 14 residues. This TCR was recovered from a woman aged 30 to 39 in good health. The sequenced sample consisted of blood. V is TRBV12-3 or TRBV12-4 and J is TRBJ1-4; D possibly corresponds to TRBD1 (6 bases). The CDR3 region has the DNA TGTGCCAGCAGTTTACGGGGCAGGGGTGAAAAACTGTTTTTT. Protein: CASSLRGRGEKLFF.